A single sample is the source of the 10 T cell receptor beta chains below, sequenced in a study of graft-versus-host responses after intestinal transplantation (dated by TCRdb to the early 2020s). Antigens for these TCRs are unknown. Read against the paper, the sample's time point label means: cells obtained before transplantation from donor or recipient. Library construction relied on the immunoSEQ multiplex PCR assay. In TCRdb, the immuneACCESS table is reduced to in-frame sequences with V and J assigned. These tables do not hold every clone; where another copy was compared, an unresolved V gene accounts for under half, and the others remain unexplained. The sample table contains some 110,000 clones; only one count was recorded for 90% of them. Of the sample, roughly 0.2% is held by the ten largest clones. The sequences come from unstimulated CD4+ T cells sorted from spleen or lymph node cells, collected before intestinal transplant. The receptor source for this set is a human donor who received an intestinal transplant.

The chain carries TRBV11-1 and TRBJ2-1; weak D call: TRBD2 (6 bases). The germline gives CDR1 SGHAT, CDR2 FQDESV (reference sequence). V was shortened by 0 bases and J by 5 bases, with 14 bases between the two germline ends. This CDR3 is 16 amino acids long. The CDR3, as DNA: TGTGCCAGCAGCTTAGCGCAAGTGGGAGGACACAATGAGCAGTTCTTC. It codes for CASSLAQVGGHNEQFF.

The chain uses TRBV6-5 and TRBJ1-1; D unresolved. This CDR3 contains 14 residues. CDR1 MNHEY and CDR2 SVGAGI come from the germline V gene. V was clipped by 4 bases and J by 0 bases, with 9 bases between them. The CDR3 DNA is TGTGCCAGCAGTTTGGCAGGATTGAACACTGAAGCTTTCTTT. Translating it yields CASSLAGLNTEAFF.

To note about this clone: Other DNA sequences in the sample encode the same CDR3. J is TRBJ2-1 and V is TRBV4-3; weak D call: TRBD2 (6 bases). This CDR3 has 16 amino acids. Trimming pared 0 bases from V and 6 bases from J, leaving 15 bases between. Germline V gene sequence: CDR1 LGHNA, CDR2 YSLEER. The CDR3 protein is CASSQDPGSKVNEQFF. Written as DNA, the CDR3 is TGCGCCAGCAGCCAAGATCCCGGGAGTAAGGTCAATGAGCAGTTCTTC.

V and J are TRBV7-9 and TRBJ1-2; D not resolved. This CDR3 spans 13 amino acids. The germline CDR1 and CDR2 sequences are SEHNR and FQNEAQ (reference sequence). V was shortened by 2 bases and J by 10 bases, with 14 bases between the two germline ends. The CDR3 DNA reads TGTGCCAGCAGCTTACCACAGAGTTTATTCTACACCTTC. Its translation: CASSLPQSLFYTF.

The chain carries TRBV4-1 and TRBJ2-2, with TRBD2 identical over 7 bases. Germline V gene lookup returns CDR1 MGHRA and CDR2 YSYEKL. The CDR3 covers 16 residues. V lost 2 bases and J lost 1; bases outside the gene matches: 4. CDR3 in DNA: TGCGCCAGCAGCCAACGGGAGGCCCTGAACACCGGGGAGCTGTTTTTT. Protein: CASSQREALNTGELFF.

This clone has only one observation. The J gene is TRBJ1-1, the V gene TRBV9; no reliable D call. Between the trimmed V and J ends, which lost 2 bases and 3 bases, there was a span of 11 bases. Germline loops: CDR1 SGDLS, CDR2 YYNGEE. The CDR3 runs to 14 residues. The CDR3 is CASSVGDWDTEAFF. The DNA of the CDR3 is TGTGCCAGCAGCGTGGGAGATTGGGACACTGAAGCTTTCTTT.

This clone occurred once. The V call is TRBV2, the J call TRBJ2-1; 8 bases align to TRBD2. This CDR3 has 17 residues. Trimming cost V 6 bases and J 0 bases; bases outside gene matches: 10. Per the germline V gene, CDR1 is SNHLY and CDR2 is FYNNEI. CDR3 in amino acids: CASRDPSGLSSYNEQFF. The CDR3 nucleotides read TGTGCCAGCAGAGATCCTAGCGGGTTGAGCTCCTACAATGAGCAGTTCTTC.

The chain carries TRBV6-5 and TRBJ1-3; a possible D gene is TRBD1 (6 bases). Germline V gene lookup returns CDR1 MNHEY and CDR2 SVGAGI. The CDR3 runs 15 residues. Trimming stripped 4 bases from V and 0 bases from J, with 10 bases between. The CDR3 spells CASSSQGSSGNTIYF. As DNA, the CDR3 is TGTGCCAGCAGTTCGCAGGGGAGCTCTGGAAACACCATATATTTT.

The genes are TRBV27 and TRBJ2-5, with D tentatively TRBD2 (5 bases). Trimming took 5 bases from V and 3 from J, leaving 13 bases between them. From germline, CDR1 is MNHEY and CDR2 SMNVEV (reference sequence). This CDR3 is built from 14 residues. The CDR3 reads CASSTRTGKETQYF. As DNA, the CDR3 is TGTGCCAGCAGTACGCGGACGGGGAAAGAGACCCAGTACTTC.

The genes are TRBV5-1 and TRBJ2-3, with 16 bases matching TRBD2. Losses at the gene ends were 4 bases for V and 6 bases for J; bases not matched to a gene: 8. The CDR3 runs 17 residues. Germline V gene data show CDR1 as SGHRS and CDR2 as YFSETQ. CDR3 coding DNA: TGCGCCAGCAGCCGGGGACTAGCGGGAGGGCCGGGGGATACGCAGTATTTT. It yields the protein CASSRGLAGGPGDTQYF.